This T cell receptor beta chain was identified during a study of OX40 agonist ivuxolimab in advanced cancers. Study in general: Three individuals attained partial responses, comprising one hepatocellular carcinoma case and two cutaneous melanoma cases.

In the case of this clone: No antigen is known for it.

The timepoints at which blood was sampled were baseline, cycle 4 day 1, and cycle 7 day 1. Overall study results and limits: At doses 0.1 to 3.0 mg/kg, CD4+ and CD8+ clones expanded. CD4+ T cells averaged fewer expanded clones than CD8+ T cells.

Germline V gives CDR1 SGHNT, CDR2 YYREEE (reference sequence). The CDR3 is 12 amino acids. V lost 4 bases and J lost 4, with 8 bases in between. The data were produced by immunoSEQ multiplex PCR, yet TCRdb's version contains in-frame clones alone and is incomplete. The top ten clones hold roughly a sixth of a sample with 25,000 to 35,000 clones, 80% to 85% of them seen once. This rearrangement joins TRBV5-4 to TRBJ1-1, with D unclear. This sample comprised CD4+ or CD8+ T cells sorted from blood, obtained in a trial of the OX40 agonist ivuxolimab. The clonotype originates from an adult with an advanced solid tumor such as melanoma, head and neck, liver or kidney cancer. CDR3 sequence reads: CASSAAGTEAFF. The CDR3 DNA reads TGTGCCAGCAGCGCGGCGGGCACTGAAGCTTTCTTT.